Presented here are 3 T cell receptor beta chains from one specimen sequenced in a study of T cell responses to AZD1222 COVID-19 vaccine (dated by TCRdb to about 2021). The time point label of this sample denotes: baseline before first vaccination. The library relied on the immunoSEQ multiplex PCR assay. Held by TCRdb, this immuneACCESS table contains in-frame sequences only and omits some clones. Under half of the omission traces to an unresolved V gene where checked; the cause of the rest is unknown. Across this sample there are roughly 92,000 clones, with around 90% seen only once. Together, the top ten hold roughly 9% of the sample. Sequencing was performed on peripheral blood, taken on day 0 of AZD1222 vaccination. The receptors here all came from an adult in good health.

The chain joins TRBV7-2 to TRBJ2-5, with 7 positions matching TRBD1. Germline V gives CDR1 SGHTA, CDR2 FQGNSA. With 5 bases clipped from V and 3 bases from J, the junction kept 3 bases outside the gene matches. CDR3 length: 13 amino acids. Here the CDR3 reads CASSRDREETQYF. The CDR3 DNA reads as TGTGCCAGCAGCCGAGACAGGGAAGAGACCCAGTACTTC. The full variable domain, its missing parts supplied by reference TRBV7-2 and TRBJ2-5, is GAGVSQSPSNKVTEKGKDVELRCDPISGHTALYWYRQSLGQGLEFLIYFQGNSAPDKSGLPSDRFSAERTGGSVSTLTIQRTQQEDSAVYLCASSRDREETQYFGPGTRLLVL.

The chain combines TRBV20-1 with TRBJ2-4, with TRBD2 as a possible D gene (7 bases). Germline CDR1 reads DFQATT; CDR2 reads SNEGSKA (reference sequence). V lost 0 bases and J 13 bases, leaving 10 bases between the germline ends. The CDR3 covers 11 residues. CDR3 loop: CSARDRGGQYF. DNA for the CDR3: TGCAGTGCTAGAGATAGGGGGGGGCAGTACTTC.

This clone appeared a few times. The J gene is TRBJ2-1, the V gene TRBV11-2; D ambiguous. Looked up from germline, CDR1 is SGHAT and CDR2 is FQNNGV. CDR3 length equals 16 residues. Trimming took off 0 bases at V and 0 bases at J, with 9 bases between the two ends. CDR3 residues: CASSLDPESSYNEQFF. In DNA form, the CDR3 reads TGTGCCAGCAGCTTAGACCCCGAGAGCTCCTACAATGAGCAGTTCTTC. Drawing the rest from reference TRBV11-2 and TRBJ2-1, the complete variable domain is EAGVAQSPRYKIIEKRQSVAFWCNPISGHATLYWYQQILGQGPKLLIQFQNNGVVDDSQLPKDRFSAERLKGVDSTLKIQPAKLEDSAVYLCASSLDPESSYNEQFFGPGTRLTVL.